This T cell receptor (beta chain) was sequenced in a study of cytomegalovirus exposure and HLA in healthy donors. Amplification used 60 Vbeta primers and 13 Jbeta primers. Per the original data handling: Unique TCR beta chains totaled approximately 83 million in a later count, with roughly 10 million of them shared. The data were produced by immunoSEQ multiplex PCR, yet TCRdb's version contains in-frame clones alone and is incomplete. V and J calls and clone size are those listed in that table; D and trimming were worked out from the DNA. Of some 180,000 clones detected, approximately 11% appear once; the ten largest clones hold 7.8%. Trimming cost V 6 bases and J 3 bases, with 11 bases left between them. Germline lookup yields CDR1 KGHSH and CDR2 LQKENI. This CDR3 is built from 13 residues. The table lists this clone with a few counts. Antigen specificity is unknown. Overall study results and limits: Productive rates of about 90% or about 30% were seen for most TCR beta V segments in an earlier analysis.

Regarding donors, all were healthy bone marrow donors. Sequenced input: PBMCs. This TCR derives from a man aged 45-60 years in good health and CMV-seropositive. V and J are TRBV18 and TRBJ2-5; tentatively, D is TRBD2 (5 bases). The chain's CDR3 is CASSRDGKETQYF. CDR3 nucleotides: TGTGCCAGCTCCCGAGACGGGAAAGAGACCCAGTACTTC. The variable domain in full, completed from reference TRBV18 and TRBJ2-5, reads NAGVMQNPRHLVRRRGQEARLRCSPMKGHSHVYWYRQLPEEGLKFMVYLQKENIIDESGMPKERFSAEFPKEGPSILRIQQVVRGDSAAYFCASSRDGKETQYFGPGTRLLVL.